This T cell receptor beta chain was observed in a study of blood T cell repertoires in COVID-19. Study at large: Acute-phase and convalescent COVID-19 samples originated in the United States, Italy and Spain. Sources were T cells, B-cell-depleted T cells, or PBMCs; the material itself was cDNA or gDNA.

Source study methods: How many nucleated cells were present was estimated from reference gene primer amplification. Data came from immunoSEQ multiplex PCR; TCRdb stores just in-frame clones and leaves some out. V and J calls and clone size are copied from that table; D and trimming were computed from the DNA. The sample includes 250,000 or so clones, roughly four fifths of them seen just once. The sequence derives from a man aged 80 or over with acute or convalescent COVID-19. Input material: peripheral blood.

CDR3 nucleotides: TGTGCCAGCAGCCCCGTTCCAGCGGGAGGCCCCAATGAGCAGTTCTTC. This codes for CASSPVPAGGPNEQFF. The J gene is TRBJ2-1, the V gene TRBV11-3, with 9 nucleotides matching TRBD2. V was pared by 5 bases and J by 6 bases, with 11 bases of the junction left unmatched. The CDR3 extends over 16 amino acids. Germline values: CDR1 SGHNT, CDR2 YENEEA. The full variable domain, rest sourced from reference TRBV11-3 and TRBJ2-1, is EAGVVQSPRYKIIEKKQPVAFWCNPISGHNTLYWYLQNLGQGPELLIRYENEEAVDDSQLPKDRFSAERLKGVDSTLKIQPAELGDSAVYLCASSPVPAGGPNEQFFGPGTRLTVL.